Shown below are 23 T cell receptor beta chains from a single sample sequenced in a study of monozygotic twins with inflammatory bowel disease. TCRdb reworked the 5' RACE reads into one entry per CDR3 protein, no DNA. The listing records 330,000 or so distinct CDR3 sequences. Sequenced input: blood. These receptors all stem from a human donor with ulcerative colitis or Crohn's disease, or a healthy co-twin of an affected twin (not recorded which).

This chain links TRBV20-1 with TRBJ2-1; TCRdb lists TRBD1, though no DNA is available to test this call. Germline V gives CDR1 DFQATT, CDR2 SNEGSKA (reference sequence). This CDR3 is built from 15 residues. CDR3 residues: CSVSNDRGKDNEQFF.

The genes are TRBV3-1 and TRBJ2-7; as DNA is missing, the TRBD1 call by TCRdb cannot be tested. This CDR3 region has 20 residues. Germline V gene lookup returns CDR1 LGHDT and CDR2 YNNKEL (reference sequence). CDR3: CASSQEGYVGAEARPYEQYF.

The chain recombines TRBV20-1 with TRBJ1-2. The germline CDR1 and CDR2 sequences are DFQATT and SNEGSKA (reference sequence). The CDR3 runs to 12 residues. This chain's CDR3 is CSAEITNYGYTF.

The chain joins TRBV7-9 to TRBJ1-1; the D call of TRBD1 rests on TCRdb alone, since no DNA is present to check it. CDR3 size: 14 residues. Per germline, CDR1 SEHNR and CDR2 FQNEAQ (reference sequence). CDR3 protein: CASSSEQGRSSAFF.

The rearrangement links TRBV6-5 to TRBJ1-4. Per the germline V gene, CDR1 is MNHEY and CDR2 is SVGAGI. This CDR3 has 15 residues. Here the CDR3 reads CASSYSAVPNEKLFF.

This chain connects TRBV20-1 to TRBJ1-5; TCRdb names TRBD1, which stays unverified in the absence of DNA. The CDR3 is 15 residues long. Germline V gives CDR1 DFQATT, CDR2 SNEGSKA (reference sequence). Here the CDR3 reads CSATSGTGVGQPQHF.

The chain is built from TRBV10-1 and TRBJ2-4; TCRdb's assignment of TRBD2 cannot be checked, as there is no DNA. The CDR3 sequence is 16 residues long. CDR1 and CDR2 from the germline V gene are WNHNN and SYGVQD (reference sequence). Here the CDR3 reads CATLGTSGKTKNIQYF.

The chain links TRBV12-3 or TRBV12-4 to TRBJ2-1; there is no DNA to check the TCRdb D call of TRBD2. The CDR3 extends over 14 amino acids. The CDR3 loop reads CASSPGLSSHEQFF.

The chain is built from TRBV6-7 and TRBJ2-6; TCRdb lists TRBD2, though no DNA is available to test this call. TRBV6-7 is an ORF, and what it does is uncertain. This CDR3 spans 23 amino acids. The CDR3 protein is CASSPTPRTLAGGNSSGANVLTF.

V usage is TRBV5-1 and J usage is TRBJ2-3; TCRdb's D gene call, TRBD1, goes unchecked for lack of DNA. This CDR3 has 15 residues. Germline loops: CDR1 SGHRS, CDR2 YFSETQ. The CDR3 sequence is CASILTGDRTDTQYF.

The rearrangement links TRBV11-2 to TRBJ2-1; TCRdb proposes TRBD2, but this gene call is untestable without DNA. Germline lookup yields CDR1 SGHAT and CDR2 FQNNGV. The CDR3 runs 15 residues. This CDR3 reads CASSLVSGGLNEQFF.

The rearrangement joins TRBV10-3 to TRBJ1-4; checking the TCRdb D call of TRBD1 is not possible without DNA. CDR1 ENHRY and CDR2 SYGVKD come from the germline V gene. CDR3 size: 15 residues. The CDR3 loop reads CAISDETGDNEKLFF.

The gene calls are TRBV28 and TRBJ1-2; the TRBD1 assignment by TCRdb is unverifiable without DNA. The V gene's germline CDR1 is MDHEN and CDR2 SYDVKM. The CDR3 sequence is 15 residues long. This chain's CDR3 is CASSLVVGQGYGYTF.

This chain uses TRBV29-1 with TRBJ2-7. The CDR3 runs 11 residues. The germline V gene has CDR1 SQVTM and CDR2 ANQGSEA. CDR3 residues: CSVGGAYEQYF.

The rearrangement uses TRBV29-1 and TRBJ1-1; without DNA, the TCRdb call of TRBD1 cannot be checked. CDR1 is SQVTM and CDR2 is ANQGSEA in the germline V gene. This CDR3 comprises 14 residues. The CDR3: CSATERRPGTEAFF.

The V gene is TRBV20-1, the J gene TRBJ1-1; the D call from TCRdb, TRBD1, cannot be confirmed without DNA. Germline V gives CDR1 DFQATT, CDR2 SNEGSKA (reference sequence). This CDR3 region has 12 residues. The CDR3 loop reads CSARGLRGEAFF.

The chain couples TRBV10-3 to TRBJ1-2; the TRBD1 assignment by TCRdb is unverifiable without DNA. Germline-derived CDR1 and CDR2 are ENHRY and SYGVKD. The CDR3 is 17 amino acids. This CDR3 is CAISEPAQGALNYGYTF.

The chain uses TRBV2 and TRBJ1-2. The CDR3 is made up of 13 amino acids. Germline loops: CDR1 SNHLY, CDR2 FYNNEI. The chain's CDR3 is CVSIGRNYGGYTF.

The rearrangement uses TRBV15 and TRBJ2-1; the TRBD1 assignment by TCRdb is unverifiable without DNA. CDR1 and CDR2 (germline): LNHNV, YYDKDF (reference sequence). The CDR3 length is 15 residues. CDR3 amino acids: CATSRAGTGGNEQFF.

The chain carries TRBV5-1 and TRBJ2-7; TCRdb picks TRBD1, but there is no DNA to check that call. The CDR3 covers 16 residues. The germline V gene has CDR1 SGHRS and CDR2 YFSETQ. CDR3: CASSTHTPGAGYEQYF.

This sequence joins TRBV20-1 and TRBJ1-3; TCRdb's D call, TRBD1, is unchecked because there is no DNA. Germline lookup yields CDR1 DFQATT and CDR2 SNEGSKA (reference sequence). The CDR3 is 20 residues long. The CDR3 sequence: CSARDSRTGGFPSSGNTIYF.

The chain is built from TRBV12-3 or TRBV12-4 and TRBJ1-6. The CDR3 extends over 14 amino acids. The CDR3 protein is CASSFKGGDSPLHF.

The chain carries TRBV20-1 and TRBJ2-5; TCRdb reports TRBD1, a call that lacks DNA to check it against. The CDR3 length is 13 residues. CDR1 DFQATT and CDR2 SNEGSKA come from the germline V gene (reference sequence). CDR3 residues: CSARDIGGETQYF.